The 28 T cell receptor beta chains below all came from one sample that was sequenced in a study of CD8 T cells in Susac syndrome. The RNA input was roughly 0.45 to 1 ug, and it was reverse transcribed with random hexamers. TCRdb reprocessed the immunoSEQ multiplex PCR reads via MiXCR and lists one record per CDR3 protein. This table holds 130,000 or so distinct CDR3 sequences, roughly 89% found once. Input material: CD8+ T cells from PBMCs. The receptors here all came from a human donor with multiple sclerosis.

The chain recombines TRBV19 with TRBJ1-2; D not resolved. Germline CDR1 and CDR2: LNHDA and SQIVND (reference sequence). The length of the CDR3 is 11 residues. V was clipped by 7 bases and J by 4 bases, with 7 bases between them. The CDR3 DNA follows: TGTGCCAGTACGGAAGCCTATGGCTACACCTTC. It specifies CASTEAYGYTF.

The genes are TRBV29-1 and TRBJ2-2; 9 bases line up with TRBD1. CDR1 is SQVTM and CDR2 is ANQGSEA in the germline V gene. This CDR3 comprises 14 residues. The junction had 7 bases not matched to a gene; V was cut back by 5 bases and J by 6 bases. The CDR3 loop reads CSVRTGQGSGELFF. Written as DNA, the CDR3 is TGCAGCGTTCGAACCGGACAGGGGTCCGGGGAGCTGTTTTTT.

The chain is built from TRBV7-9 and TRBJ1-2; D call uncertain. Germline CDR1 is SEHNR and CDR2 is FQNEAQ (reference sequence). This CDR3 comprises 12 residues. V was cut by 6 bases and J by 6 bases, with 11 bases left in between. The DNA for the CDR3 is TGTGCCAGCAGTCCCGGATCAGATGGCTACACCTTC. It specifies CASSPGSDGYTF.

The V gene is TRBV7-2, the J gene TRBJ2-2; 7 nucleotides align to TRBD1. J was trimmed by 4 bases and V by 5 bases; bases with no gene match: 4. The CDR3 is 14 residues long. Germline V gives CDR1 SGHTA, CDR2 FQGNSA. The CDR3: CASSAGGATGELFF. CDR3 DNA: TGTGCCAGCAGCGCAGGGGGTGCCACCGGGGAGCTGTTTTTT. Together with reference TRBV7-2 and TRBJ2-2, the CDR3 gives the full variable domain: GAGVSQSPSNKVTEKGKDVELRCDPISGHTALYWYRQSLGQGLEFLIYFQGNSAPDKSGLPSDRFSAERTGGSVSTLTIQRTQQEDSAVYLCASSAGGATGELFFGEGSRLTVL.

The chain joins TRBV5-1 to TRBJ1-5, with 7 bases fitting TRBD1. The CDR3 loop spans 14 amino acids. Germline CDR1 reads SGHRS; CDR2 reads YFSETQ. V dropped 0 bases and J dropped 7; count of bases not matched to a gene: 4. The CDR3 region has the DNA TGCGCCAGCAGCTTGGAAGGGGGCCTACAGCCCCAGCATTTT. This sequence encodes CASSLEGGLQPQHF.

This chain connects TRBV12-3 or TRBV12-4 to TRBJ2-7; 8 bases align to TRBD2. V was clipped by 4 bases and J by 3 bases; unmatched bases: 8. The CDR3 extends over 15 amino acids. The CDR3 DNA follows: TGTGCCAGCAGTTGGGGCGGGGGGCCCGACTACGAGCAGTACTTC. Its protein is CASSWGGGPDYEQYF.

The chain couples TRBV9 to TRBJ2-1, with 7 bases that match TRBD1. CDR3 length: 12 amino acids. The germline gives CDR1 SGDLS, CDR2 YYNGEE. The V and J ends lost 2 bases and 8 bases, in that order; junction bases with no gene match: 1. The DNA of the CDR3 is TGTGCCAGCAGCGTTGACAGGGATGAGCAGTTCTTC. Residues: CASSVDRDEQFF.

The gene calls are TRBV12-3 or TRBV12-4 and TRBJ2-3, with 8 bases lining up with TRBD2. After removal of 3 bases from V and 5 bases from J, the junction contained 4 bases not matched to a gene. This CDR3 spans 14 amino acids. The CDR3 region has the DNA TGTGCCAGCAGTTTGACTAGCGAGGGAGATACGCAGTATTTT. Translation gives CASSLTSEGDTQYF.

The chain has TRBV27 and TRBJ2-5; TRBD1 agrees at 7 bases. The CDR3 runs to 14 residues. In germline, CDR1 is MNHEY, CDR2 SMNVEV (reference sequence). V lost 2 bases, J lost 2 bases, and 2 bases stayed unmatched. The CDR3 spells CASSLVTGQETQYF. The CDR3 nucleotides are TGTGCCAGCAGTTTAGTGACAGGGCAAGAGACCCAGTACTTC.

The gene calls are TRBV3-1 and TRBJ1-4, with D possibly TRBD1 on 5 matching bases. The ends were cut back, 0 bases at V and 5 bases at J, with 16 bases in the middle. CDR1 LGHDT and CDR2 YNNKEL come from the germline V gene (reference sequence). The length of the CDR3 is 17 residues. The CDR3 region is CASSQDWEGLLNEKLFF. Written as DNA, the CDR3 is TGTGCCAGCAGCCAAGATTGGGAGGGACTTTTAAATGAAAAACTGTTTTTT.

The J gene is TRBJ2-7, the V gene TRBV7-9; D gene uncertain. Germline V CDR1 and CDR2: SEHNR, FQNEAQ (reference sequence). With 5 bases removed from V and 7 bases from J, the gap between germline ends came to 12 bases. This CDR3 is 12 amino acids long. In DNA, the CDR3 is TGTGCCAGCAGCCCCCTCCAGGAAGAGCAGTACTTC. Its translation: CASSPLQEEQYF.

The chain recombines TRBV20-1 with TRBJ2-7; no clear D gene. V was clipped by 3 bases and J by 0 bases, with 12 bases between them. Germline assignment: CDR1 DFQATT and CDR2 SNEGSKA (reference sequence). The CDR3 has 14 residues. The CDR3 sequence is CSARARLSSYEQYF. The DNA of the CDR3 is TGCAGTGCTAGGGCCAGACTGAGCTCCTACGAGCAGTACTTC.

There are a few counts of this clonotype. V usage is TRBV30 and J usage is TRBJ1-1; D is uncertain. CDR3 length: 12 residues. Looked up from germline, CDR1 is GTSNPN and CDR2 is SVGIG (reference sequence). V lost 0 bases and J lost 5, with 7 bases in between. The CDR3 DNA is TGTGCCTGGAGTGTAGGGTCGACTGAAGCTTTCTTT. Amino acids: CAWSVGSTEAFF. Full variable domain (remainder filled in from reference TRBV30 and TRBJ1-1): SQTIHQWPATLVQPVGSPLSLECTVEGTSNPNLYWYRQAAGRGLQLLFYSVGIGQISSEVPQNLSASRPQDRQFILSSKKLLLSDSGFYLCAWSVGSTEAFFGQGTRLTVV.

Written as DNA, the CDR3 is TGTGCCAGCAGCTCGGGGGCAGGGGTATACACTGAAGCTTTCTTT. Protein: CASSSGAGVYTEAFF. The chain combines TRBV5-4 with TRBJ1-1, with D possibly TRBD1 on 6 matching bases. Germline CDR1 SGHNT, CDR2 YYREEE (reference sequence). The CDR3 length is 15 residues. V lost 3 bases and J lost 3, with 15 bases in between.

The rearrangement uses TRBV7-8 and TRBJ2-7; D gene unclear. In germline, CDR1 is SGHVS, CDR2 FQNEAQ. V was clipped by 5 bases and J by 0 bases, with 11 bases between them. The CDR3 length is 14 residues. This CDR3 reads CASSPGPSSYEQYF. DNA of the CDR3: TGTGCCAGCAGCCCCGGGCCTAGCTCCTACGAGCAGTACTTC. Full variable domain (rest looked up from reference TRBV7-8 and TRBJ2-7): GAGVSQSPRYKVAKRGQDVALRCDPISGHVSLFWYQQALGQGPEFLTYFQNEAQLDKSGLPSDRFFAERPEGSVSTLKIQRTQQEDSAVYLCASSPGPSSYEQYFGPGTRLTVT.

This clonotype showed up just once. The chain carries TRBV15 and TRBJ2-2; 7 bases are shared with TRBD2. Germline CDR1 reads LNHNV; CDR2 reads YYDKDF (reference sequence). The junction had 6 bases not matched to a gene; V was cut back by 0 bases and J by 2 bases. The CDR3 contains 17 residues. CDR3 sequence: CATSRDYLAVNTGELFF. CDR3 nucleotide sequence: TGTGCCACCAGCAGAGATTACCTAGCGGTCAACACCGGGGAGCTGTTTTTT.

This clonotype was observed a handful of times. V usage is TRBV6-1 and J usage is TRBJ2-7; D is possibly TRBD1 (7 bases). Germline V gives CDR1 MNHNS, CDR2 SASEGT. The V and J ends lost 4 bases and 0 bases respectively, with 10 bases between them. The CDR3 is made up of 14 amino acids. The CDR3 is CASSGGDSSYEQYF. DNA for the CDR3: TGTGCCAGCAGTGGCGGGGACAGCTCCTACGAGCAGTACTTC.

This chain uses TRBV29-1 with TRBJ1-1; D gene uncertain. The V gene lost 0 bases and the J gene lost 5 bases, with 7 bases spanning the gap. This CDR3 spans 12 amino acids. Germline assignment: CDR1 SQVTM and CDR2 ANQGSEA. The CDR3 is CSVEEGRTEAFF. In DNA, the CDR3 is TGCAGCGTTGAAGAAGGGCGAACTGAAGCTTTCTTT.

V usage is TRBV27 and J usage is TRBJ2-3; 12 positions match TRBD2. This CDR3 has 17 amino acids. Trimming removed 5 bases from V and 5 bases from J; junction bases left unmatched: 11. Germline V lookup: CDR1 MNHEY, CDR2 SMNVEV (reference sequence). The CDR3 region has the DNA TGTGCCAGCAGTCCCCCGACTAGCGGGAGCCCTGAAGATACGCAGTATTTT. Its translation is CASSPPTSGSPEDTQYF.

The V gene is TRBV6-5, the J gene TRBJ2-1; unclear D gene. The CDR3 is made up of 13 amino acids. The germline V and J ends were trimmed by 8 bases and 8 bases, with 16 bases remaining between them. CDR1 is MNHEY, CDR2 SVGAGI, per germline. The CDR3 region has the DNA TGTGCCAGCGCCCCGGTGGGGTCTCATGAGCAGTTCTTC. Translating it yields CASAPVGSHEQFF.

CDR3 nucleotides: TGTGCCAGCAGCCGGACAGGGTACGGGGCCAACGTCCTGACTTTC. Protein sequence: CASSRTGYGANVLTF. This chain links TRBV12-3 or TRBV12-4 with TRBJ2-6; 8 nucleotides line up with TRBD1. The ends lost 6 bases at V and 4 bases at J; junction bases unmatched: 5. The CDR3 runs 15 residues.

The V call is TRBV4-3, the J call TRBJ2-7; the D gene could be TRBD1 or TRBD2 (5 bases each). The CDR3 is 15 amino acids. Per germline, CDR1 LGHNA and CDR2 YSLEER. V was shortened by 0 bases and J by 1 base, with 10 bases between the two germline ends. CDR3 sequence: CASSQDRGASYEQYF. As DNA, the CDR3 is TGCGCCAGCAGCCAAGATCGGGGCGCTTCCTACGAGCAGTACTTC.

The V and J genes are TRBV3-1 and TRBJ2-1, with TRBD1 matching over 11 bases. CDR1 is LGHDT, CDR2 YNNKEL, per germline (reference sequence). The CDR3 length is 15 residues. V shed 4 bases, J shed 7 bases, and the junction held 6 bases outside the gene matches. CDR3 amino acids: CASSRDRGFRNEQFF. As DNA, the CDR3 is TGTGCCAGCAGCCGGGACAGGGGGTTTCGTAATGAGCAGTTCTTC.

This chain uses TRBV20-1 with TRBJ2-1; 7 bases align to TRBD2. Germline CDR1 DFQATT, CDR2 SNEGSKA (reference sequence). There are 15 residues in the CDR3. The ends lost 0 bases at V and 4 bases at J; junction bases unmatched: 6. In nucleotides, the CDR3 is TGCAGTGCTAGAGAGGGGCTAGCGGCATACAATGAGCAGTTCTTC. As protein: CSAREGLAAYNEQFF.

The chain combines TRBV29-1 with TRBJ2-5; the D gene could be TRBD1 or TRBD2 (5 bases each). CDR3 length equals 12 residues. The V gene's germline CDR1 is SQVTM and CDR2 ANQGSEA. V lost 7 bases to trimming and J lost 3 bases, with 12 bases between them. The CDR3: CSARDVEETQYF. For the CDR3, the DNA is TGCAGCGCTCGGGACGTCGAAGAGACCCAGTACTTC.

The chain is built from TRBV20-1 and TRBJ2-7, with 10 bases aligning to TRBD2. The germline gives CDR1 DFQATT, CDR2 SNEGSKA (reference sequence). Trimming at V came to 6 bases and at J to 5 bases, leaving 16 bases not matched to a gene. The CDR3 has 16 residues. The CDR3 nucleotides are TGCAGTGCACTAGTTCTAGCGGGGGTTCCTAGCCACGAGCAGTACTTC. It translates to CSALVLAGVPSHEQYF.

CDR3: CASKEGNSEGYTF. The CDR3 coding sequence is TGTGCCAGCAAGGAAGGGAACAGTGAAGGCTACACCTTC. The chain couples TRBV6-2 or TRBV6-3 to TRBJ1-2; no clear D. Germline V gene data show CDR1 as MNHEY and CDR2 as SVGEGT. Trimming cost V 7 bases and J 8 bases, with 17 bases left between them. This CDR3 is built from 13 residues.

This clonotype was counted once. V gene TRBV20-1 combines with J gene TRBJ2-5; no clear D gene. CDR3 size: 14 residues. Germline V gives CDR1 DFQATT, CDR2 SNEGSKA (reference sequence). Trimming removed 6 bases at V and 5 bases at J, with 19 bases between. The CDR3 loop reads CSAIHPDGGETQYF. The CDR3 DNA reads as TGCAGTGCCATCCATCCAGATGGTGGCGAGACCCAGTACTTC.